The 17 T cell receptor beta chains listed next were all sequenced from one sample in a study of blood T cell repertoires in COVID-19. Sequencing was performed with immunoSEQ multiplex PCR; in TCRdb, only in-frame clones are kept and a portion is missing. The top ten hold approximately 15% of the sample, which has around 250,000 clones, approximately 82% seen once. The sample taken for sequencing was PBMCs or T cells enriched from blood (not recorded which). Source of these receptors: a man aged 35-49 years who had recovered from COVID-19.

This clone showed up just a few times. The gene calls are TRBV5-4 and TRBJ2-2; no definite D call. V gave up 2 bases and J gave up 2 bases, with 10 bases separating them. There are 15 residues in the CDR3. CDR1 is SGHNT, CDR2 YYREEE, per germline (reference sequence). CDR3 residues: CASSLKHSNTGELFF. CDR3 DNA: TGTGCCAGCAGCTTAAAGCACTCTAACACCGGGGAGCTGTTTTTT.

This clone has a single count. This chain uses TRBV11-2 with TRBJ1-3; D is unclear. The CDR3 consists of 17 residues. V was trimmed by 0 bases and J by 2 bases, leaving 14 bases between them. CDR1 is SGHAT and CDR2 is FQNNGV in the germline V gene. In nucleotides, the CDR3 is TGTGCCAGCAGCTTAGAAGCCCCCCTTGGGCCTGGAAACACCATATATTTT. Encoded protein: CASSLEAPLGPGNTIYF.

The chain couples TRBV6-1 to TRBJ1-5; D might be TRBD1 (6 bases). There are 15 residues in the CDR3. CDR1 MNHNS and CDR2 SASEGT come from the germline V gene. The V end lost 1 base, the J end lost 4 bases, and 11 bases lay between the germline ends. The CDR3 loop is CASSEEGHTNQPQHF. The CDR3 coding sequence is TGTGCCAGCAGTGAAGAGGGACACACTAATCAGCCCCAGCATTTT.

V is TRBV12-3 or TRBV12-4 and J is TRBJ1-3; no definite D call. This CDR3 is built from 13 residues. Trimming shortened V by 2 bases and J by 2 bases, and 4 bases separated the two germline ends. The CDR3 DNA reads as TGTGCCAGCAGTTTAACAACTGGAAACACCATATATTTT. It yields the protein CASSLTTGNTIYF.

The V call is TRBV28, the J call TRBJ2-7; TRBD2 is a possible D gene (5 bases). V was trimmed by 6 bases and J by 3 bases, leaving 9 bases between them. Germline lookup yields CDR1 MDHEN and CDR2 SYDVKM. The CDR3 is 12 residues long. CDR3 sequence (DNA): TGTGCCAGCAGCCTAGCCGGCTACGAGCAGTACTTC. As protein: CASSLAGYEQYF.

The table lists this clone with a few counts. V gene TRBV18 combines with J gene TRBJ2-2, with 9 positions matching TRBD1. J was trimmed by 7 bases and V by 3 bases; bases with no gene match: 6. This CDR3 spans 15 amino acids. The germline V gene has CDR1 KGHSH and CDR2 LQKENI. The CDR3 sequence: CASSPTGGDYGELFF. The CDR3, as DNA: TGTGCCAGCTCACCCACAGGGGGCGATTACGGGGAGCTGTTTTTT.

Only a few counts were recorded for this clone. Other DNA sequences in this specimen translate into the identical CDR3. The chain employs TRBV28 and TRBJ1-1; TRBD1 matches 8 bases. CDR1 and CDR2 from the germline V gene are MDHEN and SYDVKM. Trimming at V came to 9 bases and at J to 2 bases, leaving 5 bases not matched to a gene. The CDR3 totals 13 residues. The CDR3 reads CASLDRGNTEAFF. CDR3 DNA: TGTGCCAGTCTAGACAGGGGAAACACTGAAGCTTTCTTT.

The table lists this clone with a count of one. The rearrangement joins TRBV15 to TRBJ1-5; no clear D. The CDR3 spans 14 residues. Germline V gives CDR1 LNHNV, CDR2 YYDKDF (reference sequence). The V end lost 0 bases, the J end lost 3 bases, and 6 bases lay between the germline ends. In nucleotides, the CDR3 is TGTGCCACCAGCAGAGAGCGCCTCAATCAGCCCCAGCATTTT. Translation: CATSRERLNQPQHF.

This chain joins TRBV4-1 and TRBJ2-1; D might be TRBD2 (5 bases). The V end was cut by 1 base, the J end by 3 bases, with 10 bases between. The CDR3 has 15 amino acids. The V gene's germline CDR1 is MGHRA and CDR2 YSYEKL. The CDR3 DNA sequence: TGCGCCAGCAGCCAAGGCGGTGGGAGCTACAATGAGCAGTTCTTC. Encoded protein: CASSQGGGSYNEQFF.

The J gene is TRBJ2-5, the V gene TRBV14; 12 bases match TRBD1. V shed 3 bases, J shed 6 bases, and the junction held 11 bases outside the gene matches. Germline V gene data show CDR1 as SGHDN and CDR2 as FVKESK. This CDR3 has 17 residues. CDR3 amino acids: CASSQGAGTGGRKTQYF. The DNA of the CDR3 is TGTGCCAGCAGCCAGGGAGCCGGGACAGGGGGCAGAAAGACCCAGTACTTC.

V and J are TRBV11-1 and TRBJ2-1; 8 nucleotides line up with TRBD2. Trimming removed 3 bases from V and 4 bases from J; junction bases left unmatched: 5. The CDR3 sequence is 15 residues long. Germline CDR1 is SGHAT and CDR2 is FQDESV (reference sequence). The CDR3 region has the DNA TGTGCCAGCAGCTTGAAGCGGGGGAGGTACAATGAGCAGTTCTTC. Its translation is CASSLKRGRYNEQFF. Together with reference TRBV11-1 and TRBJ2-1, the CDR3 gives the full variable domain: EAEVAQSPRYKITEKSQAVAFWCDPISGHATLYWYRQILGQGPELLVQFQDESVVDDSQLPKDRFSAERLKGVDSTLKIQPAELGDSAMYLCASSLKRGRYNEQFFGPGTRLTVL.

This sequence joins TRBV5-1 and TRBJ1-3, with TRBD1 as a possible D gene (5 bases). This CDR3 has 13 residues. Trimming left V 4 bases short and J 5 bases short, with 10 bases between. Per germline, CDR1 SGHRS and CDR2 YFSETQ. CDR3 nucleotides: TGCGCCAGCAGCGGAGGGACCCGAAACACCATATATTTT. It codes for CASSGGTRNTIYF. The whole variable domain, filled in from reference TRBV5-1 and TRBJ1-3, reads KAGVTQTPRYLIKTRGQQVTLSCSPISGHRSVSWYQQTPGQGLQFLFEYFSETQRNKGNFPGRFSGRQFSNSRSEMNVSTLELGDSALYLCASSGGTRNTIYFGEGSWLTVV.

The chain carries TRBV13 and TRBJ1-6, with TRBD1 identical over 7 bases. In germline, CDR1 is PRHDT, CDR2 FYEKMQ (reference sequence). The junction had 14 bases not matched to a gene; V was cut back by 5 bases and J by 10 bases. This CDR3 contains 16 residues. CDR3 DNA: TGTGCCAGCAGCCTCGCTTTAGACAGGGATTTGTCACCCCTCCACTTT. Protein sequence: CASSLALDRDLSPLHF. The entire variable domain, with the rest obtained from reference TRBV13 and TRBJ1-6, is as follows: AAGVIQSPRHLIKEKRETATLKCYPIPRHDTVYWYQQGPGQDPQFLISFYEKMQSDKGSIPDRFSAQQFSDYHSELNMSSLELGDSALYFCASSLALDRDLSPLHFGNGTRLTVT.

This rearrangement joins TRBV27 to TRBJ1-2; TRBD1 matches at 8 bases. Germline CDR1 and CDR2: MNHEY and SMNVEV (reference sequence). The CDR3 has 13 residues. The DNA for the CDR3 is TGTGCAAGCGGGACAGGCGAGAACTATGGCTACACCTTC. Its protein product is CASGTGENYGYTF.

The J gene is TRBJ2-5, the V gene TRBV3-1 (or the pseudogene TRBV3-2); D might be TRBD2 (5 bases). This CDR3 has 17 residues. CDR1 is LGHDT and CDR2 is YNNKEL in the germline V gene (reference sequence). V was trimmed by 2 bases and J by 4 bases, leaving 20 bases between them. As DNA, the CDR3 is TGTGCCAGCAGCCAATTGGAATATCGGGATGGTGGAGAGACCCAGTACTTC. It codes for CASSQLEYRDGGETQYF.

The chain couples TRBV5-5 to TRBJ1-2; perhaps TRBD1 as D (5 bases). The V and J ends lost 3 bases and 3 bases respectively, with 15 bases between them. In germline, CDR1 is SGHKS, CDR2 YYEKEE (reference sequence). This CDR3 has 15 amino acids. CDR3 sequence: CASSSTGPLYYGYTF. As DNA, the CDR3 is TGTGCCAGCAGCTCTACAGGACCGCTCTACTATGGCTACACCTTC.

The CDR3 DNA sequence: TGTGCCAGCAGCTTGAGAGGGCGCGGGGAGCTGTTTTTT. Translated, it gives CASSLRGRGELFF. V gene TRBV7-3 combines with J gene TRBJ2-2, with a possible D match to TRBD2 (5 bases). Trimming pared 3 bases from V and 7 bases from J, leaving 9 bases between. Germline V gene sequence: CDR1 SGHTA, CDR2 FQGTGA. CDR3 length: 13 amino acids.